This TCR beta chain was sequenced during a study of blood T cell repertoires in COVID-19. Whole-study context: T cells, B-cell-depleted T cells, or PBMCs provided the cDNA or gDNA that served as material.

As handled by the study authors: The authors estimated nucleated cell counts from reference gene primer amplification. TCRdb's table, derived via immunoSEQ multiplex PCR, lists solely in-frame clones and lacks some. That table furnishes V, J and clone size, whereas the DNA furnished D and trimming. The sample shows about 420,000 clones, roughly 90% of them seen only once. Trimming left V 4 bases short and J 8 bases short, with 12 bases between. CDR1 is MNHEY and CDR2 is SVGEGT in the germline V gene. This CDR3 has 13 residues. Enrolment of Seattle patients took place during active infection, and they were followed longitudinally.

The chain couples TRBV6-2 or TRBV6-3 to TRBJ2-1, with D possibly being TRBD1 (5 bases). The receptor comes from a man younger than 30 with COVID-19, enrolled during active disease. Sequenced input: peripheral blood. CDR3 region: CASSLSWGYEQFF. The CDR3 bases are TGTGCCAGCAGTTTGTCTTGGGGCTATGAGCAGTTCTTC.